This T cell receptor (beta chain) was found in a study of naive and memory T cell subsets. Whole-study findings and limits: Over 95% of naive TCR sequences appeared only once, unlike memory subsets. Possibly reflecting memory cells re-expressing CD45RA, a few larger clonotypes occurred in naive repertoires, especially CD8.

The beta constant-region primer was an equimolar mix of two oligonucleotides covering TRBC1 and TRBC2. Nested alpha and beta constant-region primers with the SP2 primer drove four PCR rounds on ligated cDNA. One entry per CDR3 protein, called by TCRdb with MiXCR from the UMI-ligation and nested PCR reads. The profile shows 90,000 to 120,000 distinct CDR3 sequences, more than 12% of them singletons. Cells stained for CD3, CD4, CD8, CD45RA and CD27 were sorted into four subsets. Of note for this clonotype: Antigen specificity is unknown.

The sample comprised naive CD8+ T cells from blood. The receptor was derived from a human donor in good health.

The CDR3 nucleotides are TGTGCCTGGAATGGGGCGGGATCCACAGATACGCAGTATTTT. Translation gives CAWNGAGSTDTQYF. V gene TRBV30 combines with J gene TRBJ2-3, with a tentative D call TRBD2 (6 bases). With 4 bases removed from V and 2 bases from J, the gap between germline ends came to 13 bases. Germline V gene data show CDR1 as GTSNPN and CDR2 as SVGIG (reference sequence). The CDR3 spans 14 residues.